These 22 T cell receptor beta chains originate from one sample sequenced in a study of T cell responses to AZD1222 COVID-19 vaccine. Profiled with immunoSEQ multiplex PCR; TCRdb holds only in-frame clones, not every one. The data contain over 150,000 clones, approximately 90% of them singletons. Sequenced material: peripheral blood, taken 28 days after the second AZD1222 dose. The receptors shown here come from an adult who received the AZD1222 COVID-19 vaccine.

The gene calls are TRBV24-1 and TRBJ1-5, with D perhaps TRBD1 (5 bases). In germline, CDR1 is KGHDR, CDR2 SFDVKD. The CDR3 is made up of 16 amino acids. Trimming pared 4 bases from V and 6 bases from J, leaving 18 bases between. CDR3: CATSDNGGIVSQPQHF. The CDR3, as DNA: TGTGCCACCAGTGACAATGGGGGGATAGTGAGTCAGCCCCAGCATTTT.

The J gene is TRBJ1-1, the V gene TRBV10-3, with 7 bases that match TRBD1. Trimming cost V 10 bases and J 0 bases; bases outside gene matches: 8. CDR3 size: 14 residues. The germline gives CDR1 ENHRY, CDR2 SYGVKD. CDR3 in DNA: TGTGCCACGAGAACCGACAGGGTGAACACTGAAGCTTTCTTT. Its translation is CATRTDRVNTEAFF.

The genes are TRBV5-1 and TRBJ1-1, with D tentatively TRBD1 (5 bases). The CDR3 sequence is 14 residues long. Germline CDR1 reads SGHRS; CDR2 reads YFSETQ. The ends were cut back, 4 bases at V and 2 bases at J, with 12 bases in the middle. CDR3 bases: TGCGCCAGCAGCAGGGGAGGAGGAAACACTGAAGCTTTCTTT. This sequence encodes CASSRGGGNTEAFF.

The CDR3 DNA reads TGTGCCAGCAGTGAACAGTGGGGTCAGGGCTTAGCAGATACGCAGTATTTT. Amino acid sequence: CASSEQWGQGLADTQYF. The chain recombines TRBV2 with TRBJ2-3, with a weak D call TRBD1 (5 bases). V was cut by 2 bases and J by 4 bases, with 19 bases left in between. CDR3 length: 17 residues. Germline-derived CDR1 and CDR2 are SNHLY and FYNNEI.

The V gene is TRBV5-8, the J gene TRBJ2-4, with D tentatively TRBD2 (5 bases). CDR1 SGHTS and CDR2 YDEGEE come from the germline V gene. V was cut by 0 bases and J by 0 bases, with 10 bases left in between. The CDR3 is 16 amino acids. CDR3 coding DNA: TGTGCCAGCAGCTTGGCCGGAGGAGTAGCCAAAAACATTCAGTACTTC. Its translation is CASSLAGGVAKNIQYF.

This chain uses TRBV24-1 with TRBJ2-5, with TRBD1 matching 11 bases. This CDR3 is 19 amino acids long. The junction had 14 bases not matched to a gene; V was cut back by 3 bases and J by 3 bases. CDR1 and CDR2 (germline): KGHDR, SFDVKD. CDR3: CATSDRTGGAGADKETQYF. The CDR3 DNA reads TGTGCCACCAGTGATCGGACAGGGGGCGCAGGAGCGGACAAAGAGACCCAGTACTTC.

The V and J genes are TRBV30 and TRBJ2-1; D unresolved. Deletions cut 0 bases from V and 6 bases from J, with 3 bases between. The length of the CDR3 is 11 residues. Germline V CDR1 and CDR2: GTSNPN, SVGIG (reference sequence). The CDR3 DNA follows: TGTGCCTGGAGTGTACCCAATGAGCAGTTCTTC. It specifies CAWSVPNEQFF.

V gene TRBV29-1 combines with J gene TRBJ2-3; no firm D call. From germline, CDR1 is SQVTM and CDR2 ANQGSEA. The CDR3 is 13 amino acids. The germline V and J ends were trimmed by 3 bases and 2 bases, with 9 bases remaining between them. CDR3 bases: TGCAGCGTTGAGCGGTCGGACACAGATACGCAGTATTTT. Translated: CSVERSDTDTQYF.

The chain uses TRBV5-1 and TRBJ2-4; D gene unclear. CDR3 length equals 11 residues. CDR1 and CDR2 (germline): SGHRS, YFSETQ. Trimming cost V 0 bases and J 5 bases, with 0 bases left between them. This chain's CDR3 is CASSLENIQYF. The CDR3 nucleotides read TGCGCCAGCAGCTTGGAAAACATTCAGTACTTC. Filled out from reference TRBV5-1 and TRBJ2-4, the complete variable domain reads KAGVTQTPRYLIKTRGQQVTLSCSPISGHRSVSWYQQTPGQGLQFLFEYFSETQRNKGNFPGRFSGRQFSNSRSEMNVSTLELGDSALYLCASSLENIQYFGAGTRLSVL.

The chain employs TRBV3-1 (or the pseudogene TRBV3-2) and TRBJ1-4, with D perhaps matching TRBD1 (5 bases). This CDR3 spans 18 amino acids. From germline, CDR1 is LGHDT and CDR2 YNNKEL (reference sequence). The V end lost 11 bases, the J end lost 10 bases, and 35 bases lay between the germline ends. CDR3 nucleotide sequence: TGTGCCGCACTTGACAGAAAAGGGAGGGACGGATCCAGAGGAAAACTGTTTTTT. It codes for CAALDRKGRDGSRGKLFF.

J is TRBJ1-1 and V is TRBV19; 7 nucleotides match TRBD1. The germline V gene has CDR1 LNHDA and CDR2 SQIVND (reference sequence). Germline trimming cut 9 bases from V and 0 bases from J; bases unmatched to any gene: 10. This CDR3 region has 15 residues. The CDR3 DNA follows: TGTGCCAGCGGGTGGCCGGGACAGATGAACACTGAAGCTTTCTTT. It codes for CASGWPGQMNTEAFF.

The gene calls are TRBV5-1 and TRBJ2-5; TRBD2 matches at 12 bases. Germline V gene data show CDR1 as SGHRS and CDR2 as YFSETQ. This CDR3 has 14 amino acids. J gave up 5 bases and V 1 base, and 0 bases lay outside the gene matches. DNA for the CDR3: TGCGCCAGCAGCTTGACTAGCGGGAGGGAGACCCAGTACTTC. Translation gives CASSLTSGRETQYF.

The rearrangement uses TRBV7-9 and TRBJ2-2; 12 nucleotides align to TRBD1. The CDR3 is 17 amino acids. CDR1 is SEHNR, CDR2 FQNEAQ, per germline (reference sequence). V was pared by 7 bases and J by 6 bases, with 12 bases of the junction left unmatched. The CDR3 region is CASNLARGQGAAGELFF. The DNA for the CDR3 is TGTGCCAGCAACCTTGCAAGGGGACAGGGGGCAGCCGGGGAGCTGTTTTTT.

The chain has TRBV6-5 and TRBJ1-5; D is unclear. Germline CDR1 and CDR2: MNHEY and SVGAGI. V lost 0 bases and J lost 4, with 10 bases in between. The CDR3 loop spans 15 amino acids. In nucleotides, the CDR3 is TGTGCCAGCAGTTACTCGGTGGACCCTAATCAGCCCCAGCATTTT. Its protein is CASSYSVDPNQPQHF.

This chain links TRBV19 with TRBJ1-3; no reliable D call. CDR3 length: 11 amino acids. Per the germline V gene, CDR1 is LNHDA and CDR2 is SQIVND (reference sequence). The V and J ends lost 7 bases and 3 bases respectively, with 4 bases between them. The CDR3 reads CASTVGNTIYF. The DNA of the CDR3 is TGTGCCAGTACGGTTGGAAACACCATATATTTT.

The J gene is TRBJ2-7, the V gene TRBV13, with D possibly TRBD2 on 6 matching bases. The germline V and J ends were trimmed by 3 bases and 6 bases, with 12 bases remaining between them. Germline CDR1 and CDR2: PRHDT and FYEKMQ (reference sequence). CDR3 length: 13 amino acids. The CDR3 DNA reads TGTGCCAGCAGCTTCAGGAGGGCCAGCGAGCAGTACTTC. This encodes CASSFRRASEQYF.

This clone showed up just once. This sequence joins TRBV4-1 and TRBJ2-1, with 11 bases that match TRBD2. V lost 4 bases, J lost 7 bases, and 3 bases stayed unmatched. Germline values: CDR1 MGHRA, CDR2 YSYEKL. The CDR3 consists of 14 residues. CDR3 DNA sequence: TGCGCCAGCAGCCTAGCGGGAGGGGCGAATGAGCAGTTCTTC. Translated: CASSLAGGANEQFF.

The chain links TRBV11-3 to TRBJ2-3, with 9 bases matching TRBD2. The CDR3 contains 17 residues. CDR1 is SGHNT, CDR2 YENEEA, per germline. V was pared by 4 bases and J by 1 base, with 9 bases of the junction left unmatched. The CDR3, as DNA: TGTGCCAGCAGCTCATACTCTGAGCGGGAGGGCACAGATACGCAGTATTTT. It encodes CASSSYSEREGTDTQYF.

The chain is built from TRBV11-2 and TRBJ2-1, with D uncertain. Trimming stripped 5 bases from V and 0 bases from J, with 11 bases between. CDR3 length: 15 residues. Germline V gene lookup returns CDR1 SGHAT and CDR2 FQNNGV. CDR3: CASSPTVGSYNEQFF. Here the CDR3 DNA reads TGTGCCAGCAGCCCCACGGTGGGCTCCTACAATGAGCAGTTCTTC.

The chain has TRBV27 and TRBJ2-7; 10 bases fit TRBD2. CDR1 and CDR2 from the germline V gene are MNHEY and SMNVEV (reference sequence). This CDR3 has 14 amino acids. After removal of 6 bases from V and 1 base from J, the junction contained 3 bases not matched to a gene. The CDR3 DNA is TGTGCCAGCAGACGTAGCGGGGGGTCCTACGAGCAGTACTTC. It codes for CASRRSGGSYEQYF.

Notes on this clone: At the DNA level, this CDR3 is encoded by other sequences in the same sample as well. This chain joins TRBV20-1 and TRBJ2-7, with D uncertain. The CDR3 has 10 amino acids. Trimming removed 3 bases at V and 5 bases at J, with 5 bases between. Looked up from germline, CDR1 is DFQATT and CDR2 is SNEGSKA (reference sequence). CDR3 in DNA: TGCAGTGCTAGGAGCAACGAGCAGTACTTC. Its protein is CSARSNEQYF.

V is TRBV9 and J is TRBJ2-2; the match to TRBD2 covers 11 bases. From germline, CDR1 is SGDLS and CDR2 YYNGEE. The trim removed 0 bases at V and 9 bases at J, leaving 7 bases unmatched. The CDR3 runs 16 residues. In DNA, the CDR3 is TGTGCCAGCAGCGTAGGAGATAGCGGGAGGGCCCGGGAGCTGTTTTTT. The encoded protein is CASSVGDSGRARELFF.